This entry lists 20 T cell receptor beta chains sequenced from one sample in a study of T cell changes during pregnancy in multiple sclerosis. Libraries were prepared by immunoSEQ multiplex PCR; TCRdb keeps only in-frame clonotypes and omits some of them. The table includes under 95,000 clones, around 90% detected once. The input for sequencing was CD4+ T cells from peripheral blood mononuclear cells, taken before pregnancy. The receptors stem from a female donor with multiple sclerosis, enrolled in a pregnancy study.

On this clone itself: The junction does not match germline at one end; this may be a read error. The chain is built from TRBV6-6 and TRBJ1-2; D call uncertain. CDR1 and CDR2 from the germline V gene are MNHNY and SVGAGI (reference sequence). The CDR3 is 11 residues long. For the CDR3, the DNA is TGTGCCAGCAGTTACGGGTTGGGCTGCACCTTC. Its translation: CASSYGLGCTF.

The table lists this clone with a count of one. The rearrangement uses TRBV5-6 and TRBJ1-4; 7 bases fit TRBD1. The CDR3 contains 16 residues. Germline V gene sequence: CDR1 SGHDT, CDR2 YYEEEE. V trimming: 4 bases; J trimming: 0 bases; junction bases outside the gene matches: 6. DNA of the CDR3: TGTGCCAGCAGCCTCGTAGGGACAGCAACTAATGAAAAACTGTTTTTT. Translated, it gives CASSLVGTATNEKLFF.

This sequence joins TRBV7-3 and TRBJ2-3, with 7 bases aligning to TRBD1. Germline V gives CDR1 SGHTA, CDR2 FQGTGA. The CDR3 is 17 amino acids. V was pared by 3 bases and J by 0 bases, with 9 bases of the junction left unmatched. This CDR3 is CASSLIGQAASTDTQYF. The CDR3 DNA reads TGTGCCAGCAGCTTGATTGGACAGGCTGCTAGCACAGATACGCAGTATTTT.

This rearrangement joins TRBV7-9 to TRBJ2-1, with a tentative D call TRBD2 (6 bases). V dropped 11 bases and J dropped 6 bases, with 23 bases sitting between them. From germline, CDR1 is SEHNR and CDR2 FQNEAQ (reference sequence). The CDR3 is 15 amino acids. This chain's CDR3 is CAYNVGDSGTNEQFF. CDR3 bases: TGTGCCTATAACGTGGGGGACTCGGGAACCAATGAGCAGTTCTTC. The whole variable domain, remainder taken from reference TRBV7-9 and TRBJ2-1, is DTGVSQNPRHKITKRGQNVTFRCDPISEHNRLYWYRQTLGQGPEFLTYFQNEAQLEKSRLLSDRFSAERPKGSFSTLEIQRTEQGDSAMYLCAYNVGDSGTNEQFFGPGTRLTVL.

The chain couples TRBV28 to TRBJ2-2; 8 nucleotides align to TRBD2. V lost 3 bases, J lost 4 bases, and 13 bases stayed unmatched. Germline lookup yields CDR1 MDHEN and CDR2 SYDVKM. The CDR3 extends over 18 amino acids. The CDR3 region is CASSLWSAGGDFTGELFF. The CDR3 coding sequence is TGTGCCAGCAGTTTGTGGTCTGCGGGGGGCGATTTCACCGGGGAGCTGTTTTTT.

The J gene is TRBJ1-2, the V gene TRBV5-1, with a weak D call TRBD1 (6 bases). With 4 bases removed from V and 3 bases from J, the gap between germline ends came to 16 bases. The germline CDR1 and CDR2 sequences are SGHRS and YFSETQ. The length of the CDR3 is 15 residues. CDR3 sequence (DNA): TGCGCCAGCAGCCAAATGTCAGGGGACGACTATGGCTACACCTTC. Translation gives CASSQMSGDDYGYTF.

The chain employs TRBV14 and TRBJ1-1, with D maybe TRBD1 (6 bases). The CDR3 totals 14 residues. Trimming took off 7 bases at V and 7 bases at J, with 19 bases between the two ends. The germline V gene encodes CDR1 SGHDN and CDR2 FVKESK. The CDR3 loop is CASTSTTGTLEAFF. The CDR3 coding sequence is TGTGCCAGCACCAGTACAACCGGGACACTTGAAGCTTTCTTT.

The genes are TRBV18 and TRBJ2-5; TRBD1 agrees at 9 bases. This CDR3 comprises 14 residues. Germline lookup yields CDR1 KGHSH and CDR2 LQKENI. V shed 6 bases and J 4 bases; nucleotides not matched to a gene: 6. DNA of the CDR3: TGTGCCAGCTCGAACACAGGGGGCCCAGAGACCCAGTACTTC. Residues: CASSNTGGPETQYF.

This clone was recorded once. The chain uses TRBV7-2 and TRBJ2-1; a weak D match, TRBD1 (6 bases). The CDR3 length is 16 residues. Trimming took 2 bases from V and 7 from J, leaving 18 bases between them. Germline CDR1 is SGHTA and CDR2 is FQGNSA. CDR3 in DNA: TGTGCCAGCAGCTTACTACAGGGCAGCCTTAGGAATGAGCAGTTCTTC. Its translation: CASSLLQGSLRNEQFF.

V is TRBV27 and J is TRBJ2-4; D possibly corresponds to TRBD1 (5 bases). The CDR3 is 13 amino acids. CDR1 and CDR2 (germline): MNHEY, SMNVEV (reference sequence). Between the trimmed V and J ends, which lost 6 bases and 2 bases, there was a span of 8 bases. DNA for the CDR3: TGTGCCAGCAGGGGGCTAACCAAAAACATTCAGTACTTC. Translation: CASRGLTKNIQYF.

This chain joins TRBV5-6 and TRBJ1-3, with unresolved D. CDR1 is SGHDT and CDR2 is YYEEEE in the germline V gene. The V end was cut by 0 bases, the J end by 1 base, with 5 bases between. This CDR3 has 14 amino acids. The CDR3 DNA reads as TGTGCCAGCAGCTTGGTCCAGTCTGGAAACACCATATATTTT. Translating gives CASSLVQSGNTIYF.

CDR3 amino acids: CASSQDPGDEHGYTF. The CDR3, as DNA: TGTGCCAGCAGCCAAGATCCCGGGGATGAGCATGGCTACACCTTC. The chain recombines TRBV4-2 with TRBJ1-2; D remains unclear. Germline lookup yields CDR1 LGHNA and CDR2 YNFKEQ. The germline V and J ends were trimmed by 0 bases and 6 bases, with 14 bases remaining between them. The CDR3 runs to 15 residues.

The chain has TRBV9 and TRBJ1-1, with a tentative D call TRBD1 (5 bases). V was cut by 0 bases and J by 3 bases, with 6 bases left in between. CDR3 length: 13 residues. CDR1 is SGDLS and CDR2 is YYNGEE in the germline V gene. In nucleotides, the CDR3 is TGTGCCAGCAGCGTAGAGGGGTACACTGAAGCTTTCTTT. Translated: CASSVEGYTEAFF.

The gene calls are TRBV10-3 and TRBJ1-2; tentative D call: TRBD1 (6 bases). The CDR3 extends over 13 amino acids. V lost 7 bases to trimming and J lost 8 bases, with 17 bases between them. CDR1 and CDR2 from the germline V gene are ENHRY and SYGVKD. This CDR3 is CAITLGGRDGYTF. As DNA, the CDR3 is TGTGCCATCACCCTGGGGGGGCGGGACGGCTACACCTTC.

The J gene is TRBJ1-1, the V gene TRBV7-8; TRBD1 might be the D (5 bases). V lost 1 base to trimming and J lost 1 base, with 16 bases between them. This CDR3 comprises 17 residues. Germline V gene lookup returns CDR1 SGHVS and CDR2 FQNEAQ. The CDR3 region has the DNA TGTGCCAGCAGCTTAGGAGACAGCAGAGCAGAGAACACTGAAGCTTTCTTT. This encodes CASSLGDSRAENTEAFF.

This sequence joins TRBV5-1 and TRBJ2-1; D may be TRBD1 (7 bases). The CDR3 contains 15 residues. Germline lookup yields CDR1 SGHRS and CDR2 YFSETQ. Trimming stripped 5 bases from V and 8 bases from J, with 20 bases between. Here the CDR3 reads CASREGAKSFDEQFF. DNA for the CDR3: TGCGCCAGCAGGGAGGGGGCTAAATCGTTTGATGAGCAGTTCTTC.

The V gene is TRBV2, the J gene TRBJ1-2; D gene ambiguous. The CDR3 consists of 13 residues. V lost 2 bases and J 7 bases, leaving 11 bases between the germline ends. Per the germline V gene, CDR1 is SNHLY and CDR2 is FYNNEI. CDR3 bases: TGTGCCAGCAGTGAACAGGTCAATTTTGGCTACACCTTC. Translation gives CASSEQVNFGYTF. Together with reference TRBV2 and TRBJ1-2, the CDR3 gives the full variable domain: EPEVTQTPSHQVTQMGQEVILRCVPISNHLYFYWYRQILGQKVEFLVSFYNNEISEKSEIFDDQFSVERPDGSNFTLKIRSTKLEDSAMYFCASSEQVNFGYTFGSGTRLTVV.

The J gene is TRBJ1-2, the V gene TRBV6-5; D is undetermined. CDR1 MNHEY and CDR2 SVGAGI come from the germline V gene. The V end lost 5 bases, the J end lost 4 bases, and 8 bases lay between the germline ends. The CDR3 totals 12 residues. In nucleotides, the CDR3 is TGTGCCAGCAGTAACGGGATCTATGGCTACACCTTC. It specifies CASSNGIYGYTF.

CDR3 DNA: TGCGCCAGCAGCTTGGACCCTCTAGCGGGTCAGAATGAGCAGTTCTTC. This sequence encodes CASSLDPLAGQNEQFF. The rearrangement joins TRBV5-1 to TRBJ2-1; TRBD2 agrees at 8 bases. The V gene end was trimmed by 0 bases and the J gene end by 7 bases; junction bases not matched to a gene: 9. The CDR3 is 16 amino acids. Germline V gene data show CDR1 as SGHRS and CDR2 as YFSETQ.

J is TRBJ1-2 and V is TRBV6-5, with 8 positions matching TRBD1. The CDR3 has 15 amino acids. CDR1 MNHEY and CDR2 SVGAGI come from the germline V gene. V dropped 4 bases and J dropped 4; count of bases not matched to a gene: 8. The CDR3 bases are TGTGCCAGCAGTTTTGCTTCGGACAGGGCCTATGGCTACACCTTC. Amino acid sequence: CASSFASDRAYGYTF.